Below, one T cell receptor (beta chain) is given with its context. Antigen: not known. This entry is derived from a study of T cells in localized non-small cell lung cancer. The method was immunoSEQ multiplex PCR; TCRdb's version includes in-frame clones alone and lacks a portion of them. The top ten hold 1.7% of the sample, which has 100,000 to 150,000 clones, around 92% seen once. Study-wide results and limits: Only one tumor region went through sequencing, so heterogeneity may still be there.

This CDR3 contains 17 residues. J lost 1 base, V lost 0 bases, and 6 bases had no gene match. Germline V gives CDR1 LGHNA, CDR2 YNFKEQ. This chain links TRBV4-2 with TRBJ2-7; 10 bases are shared with TRBD2. The clonotype comes from a female donor older than 55 with stage I lung adenocarcinoma. Sequenced here: peripheral blood, sampled before any cancer treatment. CDR3: CASSQEVAGGSSYEQYF. DNA for the CDR3: TGTGCCAGCAGCCAAGAGGTAGCGGGAGGTAGTTCCTACGAGCAGTACTTC.